The present TCR beta chain was sequenced within a study of graft-versus-host responses after intestinal transplantation. At the level of the study: Recipients were given multivisceral, liver-intestinal, or isolated intestinal transplants. The whole recipient group had anti-thymocyte globulin induction followed by tacrolimus and steroids for 2 to 3 years. Overall study results and limits: GvH clones were found in recipient marrow; some appeared first in ileum or blood. Graft-donor T cell macrochimerism in patients accompanied high graft-versus-host to host-versus-graft clonal ratios in allografts.

CDR1 is MNHNY, CDR2 SVGAGI, per germline (reference sequence). Trimming removed 2 bases from V and 2 bases from J, with 6 bases in between. This CDR3 is built from 13 residues. In regard to this clone: No antigen is known for it.

The data were produced by immunoSEQ multiplex PCR, yet TCRdb's version contains in-frame clones alone and is incomplete. This table has 40,000 or so clones, approximately 93% appearing once. The sample here was PBMCs, taken 700 to 750 days after intestinal transplantation. The clonotype originates from a human patient who received an intestinal transplant, so some T cells may come from the graft donor. The V gene is TRBV6-6, the J gene TRBJ1-2; possibly TRBD1 for D (5 bases). The CDR3 DNA follows: TGTGCCAGCAGTTACCAGGGAAACTATGGCTACACCTTC. This encodes CASSYQGNYGYTF.